The subject of this entry is one T cell receptor beta chain. Its recognized antigen is unknown. Per-base quality was not reported, and no clone a single base away is much larger than it. This entry comes from a study of a mutant IDH1 vaccine in newly diagnosed glioma (dated by TCRdb to the early 2020s). Study-level background: Vaccination was initiated 4-6 weeks after radiotherapy alone, or concurrently with temozolomide cycles in the chemotherapy-containing groups. Of the 32 patients who were treated, around 62% were male and 37.5% were female, and the mean age was around 41 years. Before enrollment, patients had received standard therapy of radiotherapy alone, temozolomide alone, or radiochemotherapy with temozolomide; most received the combination. Visit V12 was the week-35 safety follow-up and visit V13 was the week-47 end of study. Six visits were used for peripheral blood collection: V03 (baseline), V05, V07, V10, V12 and V13. Longitudinal TCRB deep sequencing was done for 25 to 30 treated patients, wherever samples were available for exploratory analyses. Study-level results and caveats: Selection of PBMC samples for TCRB deep sequencing was based on availability. Across multiple MHC alleles, vaccine-induced immune responses were seen in around 93% of patients. Changes in the top peripheral T cell clonotypes picked up by TCRB sequencing did not appear to be linked to pseudoprogression. It was noted by the authors that analyses of patient blood samples could not be reproduced owing to sample limitations.

The sample's time point label is to be understood as: week 35, safety follow-up. A 20-mer mutant IDH1 peptide at 300 micrograms in Montanide made up each vaccine dose, which was injected subcutaneously together with topical imiquimod. Patients received eight vaccinations in weeks 1, 3, 5, 7, 11, 15, 19 and 23, corresponding to visits V03 through V10. The donors had newly diagnosed IDH1-mutant astrocytomas of WHO grade 3 or 4 that showed loss of nuclear ATRX. The samples were drawn from NOA16, a multicentre, single-arm, open-label phase I trial in Germany that tested a mutant IDH1 peptide vaccine in humans for the first time. Genomic DNA for TCRB sequencing was extracted from EDTA blood using the DNeasy Blood and Tissue Kit. Taken from the germline V gene (reference sequence), the CDR1 and CDR2 loops are MNHNY and SVGAGI. The V and J ends are trimmed by 3 bases and 1 base, leaving 9 bases between them. The CDR3 holds 14 amino acids from the cysteine to the phenylalanine. Solely the CDR3 DNA is kept, with 42 bases framed from the first base.

Library generation was performed with the immunoSEQ multiplex PCR assay. Rearranged TCR beta chain sequences were amplified with the hsTCRB Kit following the manufacturer's protocol. Sequencing of TCRB libraries was carried out on an Illumina MiSeq. As for the original processing: Demultiplexing, trimming and gene mapping were performed with the kit vendor's proprietary platform. TCRdb took over this immuneACCESS table, retaining in-frame rearrangements with V and J assigned. Such tables are incomplete; in checked studies, under half of the missing clones stem from an unresolved V gene, and the remainder is unexplained. The V and J calls and clone size were taken over from that table, and D and trimming were inferred from the DNA. Present in this sample are over 40,000 clones, about 86% of which were seen just once. The top ten hold approximately 4.7% of the sample.

The specimen comprised PBMCs, sampled from a glioma patient whose treatment included an IDH1 peptide vaccine. The V gene is TRBV6-6 and the J gene is TRBJ1-1; TRBD1 is perhaps the D gene, given 5 matching bases. The receptor comes from a woman in her thirties or forties with glioma. Some clones in this sample may be carry-over from other donors' samples. Here the CDR3 is given as CASSYQGTNTEAFF. The nucleotide sequence is TGTGCCAGCAGTTATCAGGGAACGAACACTGAAGCTTTCTTT.